This T cell receptor beta chain was found in a study of regulatory T cells in long-lasting Graves disease. Arm-PCR with iRepertoire HTBI primers amplified the CDR3 regions for these TCR beta libraries. TCRdb passed the multiplex PCR reads through MiXCR, listing each CDR3 protein once. This table has some 470,000 distinct CDR3 sequences, around a fifth appearing once. Germline V lookup: CDR1 SGHTA, CDR2 FQGNSA. Trimming stripped 4 bases from V and 9 bases from J, with 13 bases between. The CDR3 runs 13 residues. Time point specified: persistent/refractory GD, antithyroid drugs over 5 years with positive TRAb. TCR sequences were obtained from RNA taken from PBMCs.

The receptor comes from a female donor with Graves disease. The sequenced sample was peripheral blood mononuclear cells (PBMCs), obtained when the disease was refractory, from a patient treated with antithyroid drugs. This chain joins TRBV7-2 and TRBJ2-1; maybe TRBD1 (6 bases). The CDR3 DNA follows: TGTGCCAGCAGCTCCTGGGACATTCGTGAGCAGTTCTTC. This translates into CASSSWDIREQFF. The complete variable domain, with remaining parts taken from reference TRBV7-2 and TRBJ2-1, reads GAGVSQSPSNKVTEKGKDVELRCDPISGHTALYWYRQSLGQGLEFLIYFQGNSAPDKSGLPSDRFSAERTGGSVSTLTIQRTQQEDSAVYLCASSSWDIREQFFGPGTRLTVL.